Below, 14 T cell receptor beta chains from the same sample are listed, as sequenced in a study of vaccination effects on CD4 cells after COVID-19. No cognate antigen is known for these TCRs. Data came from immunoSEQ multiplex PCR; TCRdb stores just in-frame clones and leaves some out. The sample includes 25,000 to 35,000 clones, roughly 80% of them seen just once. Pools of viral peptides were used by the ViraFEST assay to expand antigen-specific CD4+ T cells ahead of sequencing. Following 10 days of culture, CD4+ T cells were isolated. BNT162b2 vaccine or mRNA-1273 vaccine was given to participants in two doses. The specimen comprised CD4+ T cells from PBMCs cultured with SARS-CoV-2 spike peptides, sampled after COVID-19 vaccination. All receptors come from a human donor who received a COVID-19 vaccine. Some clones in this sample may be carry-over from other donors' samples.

CDR3 sequence reads: CASSQDLARATNEKLFF. The CDR3 nucleotides read TGCGCCAGCAGCCAAGACCTAGCAAGGGCGACTAATGAAAAACTGTTTTTT. The V gene is TRBV4-3, the J gene TRBJ1-4; D is unclear. Looked up from germline, CDR1 is LGHNA and CDR2 is YSLEER. This CDR3 spans 17 amino acids. V lost 0 bases to trimming and J lost 2 bases, with 13 bases between them.

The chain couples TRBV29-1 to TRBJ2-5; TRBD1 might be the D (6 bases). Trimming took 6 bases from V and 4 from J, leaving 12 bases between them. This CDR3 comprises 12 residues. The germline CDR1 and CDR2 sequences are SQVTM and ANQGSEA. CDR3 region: CSVNRDGETQYF. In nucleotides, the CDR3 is TGCAGCGTCAACAGGGATGGAGAGACCCAGTACTTC.

This chain's CDR3 is CATSDFSATSYNEQFF. CDR3 nucleotides: TGTGCCACCAGTGATTTTTCGGCAACTTCATACAATGAGCAGTTCTTC. The J gene is TRBJ2-1, the V gene TRBV24-1, with D unclear. Germline CDR1 reads KGHDR; CDR2 reads SFDVKD. V was trimmed by 1 base and J by 4 bases, leaving 13 bases between them. This CDR3 comprises 16 residues.

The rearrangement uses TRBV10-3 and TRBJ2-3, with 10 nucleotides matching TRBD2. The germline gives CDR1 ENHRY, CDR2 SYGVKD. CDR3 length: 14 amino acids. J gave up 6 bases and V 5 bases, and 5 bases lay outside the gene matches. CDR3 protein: CAISPSGGGDTQYF. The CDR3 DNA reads TGTGCCATCAGTCCCAGCGGGGGGGGTGATACGCAGTATTTT.

CDR3 DNA sequence: TGTGCCAGCAGCTTAACCAGGGCTGGGGCCAACGTCCTGACTTTC. Residues: CASSLTRAGANVLTF. This chain joins TRBV7-6 and TRBJ2-6; possible D gene TRBD1, 5 bases. CDR3 size: 15 residues. From germline, CDR1 is SGHVS and CDR2 FNYEAQ. V lost 2 bases, J lost 2 bases, and 7 bases lay in between.

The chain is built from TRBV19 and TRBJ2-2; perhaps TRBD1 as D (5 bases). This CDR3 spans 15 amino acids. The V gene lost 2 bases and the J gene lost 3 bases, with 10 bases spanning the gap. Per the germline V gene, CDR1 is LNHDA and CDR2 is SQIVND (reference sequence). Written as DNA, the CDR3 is TGTGCCAGTAGTATACGAGTGACAGACACCGGGGAGCTGTTTTTT. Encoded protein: CASSIRVTDTGELFF.

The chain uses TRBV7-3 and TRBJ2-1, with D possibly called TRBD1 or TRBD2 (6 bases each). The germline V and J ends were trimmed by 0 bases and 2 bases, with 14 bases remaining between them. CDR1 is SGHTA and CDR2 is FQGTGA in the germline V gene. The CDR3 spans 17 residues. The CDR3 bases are TGTGCCAGCAGCTTAACGGGCCAAGGGGGGACCTACAATGAGCAGTTCTTC. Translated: CASSLTGQGGTYNEQFF. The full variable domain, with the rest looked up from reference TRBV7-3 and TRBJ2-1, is GAGVSQTPSNKVTEKGKYVELRCDPISGHTALYWYRQSLGQGPEFLIYFQGTGAADDSGLPNDRFFAVRPEGSVSTLKIQRTERGDSAVYLCASSLTGQGGTYNEQFFGPGTRLTVL.

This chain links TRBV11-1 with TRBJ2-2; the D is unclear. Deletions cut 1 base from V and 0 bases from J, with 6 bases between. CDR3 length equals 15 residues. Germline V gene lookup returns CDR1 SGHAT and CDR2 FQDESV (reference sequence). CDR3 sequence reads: CASSLGNANTGELFF. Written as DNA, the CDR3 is TGTGCCAGCAGCTTAGGAAACGCGAACACCGGGGAGCTGTTTTTT.

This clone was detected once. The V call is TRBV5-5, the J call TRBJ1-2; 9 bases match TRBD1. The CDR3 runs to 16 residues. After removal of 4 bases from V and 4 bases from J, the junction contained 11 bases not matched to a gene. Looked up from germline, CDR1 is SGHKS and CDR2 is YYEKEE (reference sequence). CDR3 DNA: TGTGCCAGCAGCCGCCTCCTACAGACAGGGGGCTATGGCTACACCTTC. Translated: CASSRLLQTGGYGYTF.

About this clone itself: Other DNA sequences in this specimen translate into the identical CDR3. The CDR3 protein is CASSESGDTQYF. The CDR3 DNA follows: TGCGCCAGCAGTGAGTCCGGAGATACGCAGTATTTT. The rearrangement joins TRBV10-1 to TRBJ2-3; D gene ambiguous. CDR1 and CDR2 (germline): WNHNN, SYGVQD (reference sequence). With 0 bases removed from V and 5 bases from J, the gap between germline ends came to 3 bases. The CDR3 totals 12 residues.

CDR3 sequence (DNA): TGTGCCACCAGCGATCAGGGAGAGGGTAATTCACCCCTCCACTTT. It codes for CATSDQGEGNSPLHF. This chain joins TRBV15 and TRBJ1-6, with D perhaps TRBD1 (5 bases). Trimming removed 5 bases from V and 6 bases from J, with 14 bases in between. This CDR3 spans 15 amino acids. Germline V lookup: CDR1 LNHNV, CDR2 YYDKDF (reference sequence).

The DNA for the CDR3 is TGTGCCAGTAGTTCCACATGGACAGCGAGTATCCGTCCCCTCCACTTT. Encoded protein: CASSSTWTASIRPLHF. The gene calls are TRBV19 and TRBJ1-6, with TRBD1 as a possible D gene (6 bases). CDR3 length equals 16 residues. Trimming removed 5 bases at V and 13 bases at J, with 24 bases between. Germline CDR1 LNHDA, CDR2 SQIVND (reference sequence).

The CDR3 sequence is CASRRLNTEAFF. The DNA of the CDR3 is TGTGCCAGTAGACGGTTGAACACTGAAGCTTTCTTT. V and J are TRBV19 and TRBJ1-1, with D unclear. CDR3 length equals 12 residues. Between the trimmed V and J ends, which lost 6 bases and 0 bases, there was a span of 5 bases. Per germline, CDR1 LNHDA and CDR2 SQIVND (reference sequence).

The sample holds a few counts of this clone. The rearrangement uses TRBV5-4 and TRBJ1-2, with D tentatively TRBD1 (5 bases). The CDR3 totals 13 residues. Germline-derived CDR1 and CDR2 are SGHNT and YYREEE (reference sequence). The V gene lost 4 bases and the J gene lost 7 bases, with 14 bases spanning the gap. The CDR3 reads CASSLDRDTGYTF. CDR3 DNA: TGTGCCAGCAGCCTAGACAGAGATACTGGCTACACCTTC.